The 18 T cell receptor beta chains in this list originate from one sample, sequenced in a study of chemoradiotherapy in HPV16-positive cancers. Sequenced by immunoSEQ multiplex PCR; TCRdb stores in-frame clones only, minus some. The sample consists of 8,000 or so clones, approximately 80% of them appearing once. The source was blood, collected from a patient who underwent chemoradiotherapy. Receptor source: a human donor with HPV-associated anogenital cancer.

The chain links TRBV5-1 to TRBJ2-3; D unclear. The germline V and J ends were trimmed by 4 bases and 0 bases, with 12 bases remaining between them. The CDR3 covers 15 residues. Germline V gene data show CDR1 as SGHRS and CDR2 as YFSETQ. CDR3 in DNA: TGCGCCAGCAGCATCGACTCACCTAGCACAGATACGCAGTATTTT. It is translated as CASSIDSPSTDTQYF.

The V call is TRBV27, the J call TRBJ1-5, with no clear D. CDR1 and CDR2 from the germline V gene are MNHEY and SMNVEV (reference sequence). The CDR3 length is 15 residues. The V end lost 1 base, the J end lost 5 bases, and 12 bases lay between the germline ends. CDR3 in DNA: TGTGCCAGCAGTTTATGGGGTCGGACCGATCAGCCCCAGCATTTT. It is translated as CASSLWGRTDQPQHF.

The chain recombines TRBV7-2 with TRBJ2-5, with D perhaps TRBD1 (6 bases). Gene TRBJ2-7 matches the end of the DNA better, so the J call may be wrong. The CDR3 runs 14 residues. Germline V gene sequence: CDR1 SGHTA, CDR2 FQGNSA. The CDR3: CASSSRDTYYEQYF. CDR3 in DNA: TGTGCCAGCAGCTCCCGGGACACGTACTACGAGCAGTACTTC.

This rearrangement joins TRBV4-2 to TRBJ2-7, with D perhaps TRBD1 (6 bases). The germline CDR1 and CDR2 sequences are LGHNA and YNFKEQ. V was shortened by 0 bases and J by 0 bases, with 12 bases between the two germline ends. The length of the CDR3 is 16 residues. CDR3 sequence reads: CASSQDQYRDSYEQYF. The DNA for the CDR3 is TGTGCCAGCAGCCAAGATCAATACAGGGACTCCTACGAGCAGTACTTC.

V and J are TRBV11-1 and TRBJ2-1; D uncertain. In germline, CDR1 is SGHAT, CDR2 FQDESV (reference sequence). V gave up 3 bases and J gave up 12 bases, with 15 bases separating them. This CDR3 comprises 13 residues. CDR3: CASSFTYEARQFF. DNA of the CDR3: TGTGCCAGCAGCTTCACATACGAGGCAAGGCAGTTCTTC.

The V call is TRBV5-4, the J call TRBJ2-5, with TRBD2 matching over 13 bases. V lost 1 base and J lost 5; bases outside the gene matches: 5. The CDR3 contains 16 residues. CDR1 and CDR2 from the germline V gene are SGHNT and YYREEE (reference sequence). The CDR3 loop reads CASSLSTSGGWETQYF. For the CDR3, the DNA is TGTGCCAGCAGCTTGTCGACTAGCGGGGGGTGGGAGACCCAGTACTTC. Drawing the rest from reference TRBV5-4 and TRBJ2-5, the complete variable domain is ETGVTQSPTHLIKTRGQQVTLRCSSQSGHNTVSWYQQALGQGPQFIFQYYREEENGRGNFPPRFSGLQFPNYSSELNVNALELDDSALYLCASSLSTSGGWETQYFGPGTRLLVL.

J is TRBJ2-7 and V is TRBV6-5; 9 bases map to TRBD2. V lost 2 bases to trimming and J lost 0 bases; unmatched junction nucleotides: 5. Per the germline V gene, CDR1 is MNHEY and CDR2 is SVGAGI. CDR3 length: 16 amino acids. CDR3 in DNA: TGTGCCAGCAGTTACCGGTCTAGCGGGGCCTCCTACGAGCAGTACTTC. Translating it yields CASSYRSSGASYEQYF.

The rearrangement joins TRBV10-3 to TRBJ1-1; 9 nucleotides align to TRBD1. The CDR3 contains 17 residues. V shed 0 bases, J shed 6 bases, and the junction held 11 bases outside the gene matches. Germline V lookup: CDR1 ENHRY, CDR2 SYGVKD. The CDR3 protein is CAISESASGTGRSEAFF. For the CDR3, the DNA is TGTGCCATCAGTGAGTCGGCTTCCGGGACAGGGCGGTCTGAAGCTTTCTTT.

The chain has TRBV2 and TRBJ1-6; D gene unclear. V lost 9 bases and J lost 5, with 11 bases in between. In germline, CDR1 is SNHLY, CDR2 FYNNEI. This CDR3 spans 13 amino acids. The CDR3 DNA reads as TGTGCCAGTCAGGCGTTGCATAATTCACCCCTCCACTTT. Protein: CASQALHNSPLHF.

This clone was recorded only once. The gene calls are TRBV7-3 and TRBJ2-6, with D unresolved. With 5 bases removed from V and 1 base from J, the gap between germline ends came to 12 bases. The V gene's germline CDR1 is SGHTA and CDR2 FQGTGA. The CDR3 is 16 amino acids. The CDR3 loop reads CASSPLVGSGANVLTF. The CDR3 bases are TGTGCCAGCAGCCCCCTGGTAGGGTCTGGGGCCAACGTCCTGACTTTC.

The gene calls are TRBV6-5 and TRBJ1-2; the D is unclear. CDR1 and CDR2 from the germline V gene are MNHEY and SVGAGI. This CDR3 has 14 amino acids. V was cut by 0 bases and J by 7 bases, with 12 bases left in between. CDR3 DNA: TGTGCCAGCAGTTACTCGTACGGGGAGACTGGCTACACCTTC. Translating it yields CASSYSYGETGYTF.

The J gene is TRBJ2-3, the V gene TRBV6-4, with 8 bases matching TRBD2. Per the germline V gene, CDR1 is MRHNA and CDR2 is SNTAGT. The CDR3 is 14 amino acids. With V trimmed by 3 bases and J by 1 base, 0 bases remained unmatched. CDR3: CASSEAGGTDTQYF. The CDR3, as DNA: TGTGCCAGCAGTGAAGCGGGGGGCACAGATACGCAGTATTTT.

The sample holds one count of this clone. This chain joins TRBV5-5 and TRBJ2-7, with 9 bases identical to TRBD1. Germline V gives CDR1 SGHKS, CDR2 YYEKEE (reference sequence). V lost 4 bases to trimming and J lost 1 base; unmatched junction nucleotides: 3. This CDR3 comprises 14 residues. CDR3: CASSTGTGSYEQYF. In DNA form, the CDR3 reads TGTGCCAGCAGCACCGGGACAGGGTCCTACGAGCAGTACTTC. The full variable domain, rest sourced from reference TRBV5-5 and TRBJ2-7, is DAGVTQSPTHLIKTRGQQVTLRCSPISGHKSVSWYQQVLGQGPQFIFQYYEKEERGRGNFPDRFSARQFPNYSSELNVNALLLGDSALYLCASSTGTGSYEQYFGPGTRLTVT.

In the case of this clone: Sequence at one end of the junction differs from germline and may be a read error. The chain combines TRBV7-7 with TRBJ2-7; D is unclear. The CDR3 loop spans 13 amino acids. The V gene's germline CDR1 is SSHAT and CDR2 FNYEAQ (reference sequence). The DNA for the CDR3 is TGTGCTAGCAGCTCTGGAGAGCCCTACGAGCAGTACTTC. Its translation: CASSSGEPYEQYF.

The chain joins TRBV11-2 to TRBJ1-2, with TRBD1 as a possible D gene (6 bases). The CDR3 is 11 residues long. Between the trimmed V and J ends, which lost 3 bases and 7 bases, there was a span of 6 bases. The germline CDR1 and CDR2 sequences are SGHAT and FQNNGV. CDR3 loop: CASSFRGGYTF. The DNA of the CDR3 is TGTGCCAGCAGCTTCAGGGGTGGCTACACCTTC.

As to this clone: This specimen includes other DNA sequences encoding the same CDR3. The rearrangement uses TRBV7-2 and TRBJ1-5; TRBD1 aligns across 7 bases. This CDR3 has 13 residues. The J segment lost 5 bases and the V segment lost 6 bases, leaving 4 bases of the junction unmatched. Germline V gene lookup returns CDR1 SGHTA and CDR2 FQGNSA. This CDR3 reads CASSRQGDQPQHF. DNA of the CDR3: TGTGCCAGCAGTCGTCAGGGGGATCAGCCCCAGCATTTT. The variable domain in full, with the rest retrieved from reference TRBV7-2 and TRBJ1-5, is GAGVSQSPSNKVTEKGKDVELRCDPISGHTALYWYRQSLGQGLEFLIYFQGNSAPDKSGLPSDRFSAERTGGSVSTLTIQRTQQEDSAVYLCASSRQGDQPQHFGDGTRLSIL.

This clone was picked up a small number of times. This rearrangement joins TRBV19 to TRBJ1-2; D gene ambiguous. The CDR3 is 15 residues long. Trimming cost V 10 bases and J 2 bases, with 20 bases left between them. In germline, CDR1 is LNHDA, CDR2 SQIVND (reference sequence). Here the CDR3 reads CATYPRVGSNYGYTF. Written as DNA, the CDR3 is TGTGCCACCTACCCCCGGGTCGGCTCCAACTATGGCTACACCTTC.

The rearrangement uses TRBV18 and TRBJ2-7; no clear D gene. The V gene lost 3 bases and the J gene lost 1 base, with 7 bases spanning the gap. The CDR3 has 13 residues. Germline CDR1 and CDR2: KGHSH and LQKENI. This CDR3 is CASSPQVSYEQYF. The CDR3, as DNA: TGTGCCAGCTCACCTCAGGTTTCCTACGAGCAGTACTTC.